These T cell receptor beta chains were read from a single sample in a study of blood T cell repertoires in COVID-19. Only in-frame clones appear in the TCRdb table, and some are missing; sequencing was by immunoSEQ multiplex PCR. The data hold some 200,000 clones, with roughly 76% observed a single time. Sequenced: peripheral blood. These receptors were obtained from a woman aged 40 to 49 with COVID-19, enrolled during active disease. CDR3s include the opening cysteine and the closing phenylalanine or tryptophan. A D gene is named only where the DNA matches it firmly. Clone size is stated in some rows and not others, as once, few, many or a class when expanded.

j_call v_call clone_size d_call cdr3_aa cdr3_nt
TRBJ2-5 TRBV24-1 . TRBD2 CATSARLAQSGETQYF TGTGCCACCAGTGCCCGACTAGCTCAATCGGGGGAGACCCAGTACTTC
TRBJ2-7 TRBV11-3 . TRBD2 CASSPPPRTSGPSYEQYF TGTGCCAGCAGCCCCCCCCCACGGACTAGCGGACCATCCTACGAGCAGTACTTC
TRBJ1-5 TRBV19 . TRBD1 CASSGTAVEPQHF TGTGCCAGTAGCGGGACAGCAGTGGAACCCCAGCATTTT
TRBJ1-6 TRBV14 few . CATRGSGGSSPLHF TGTGCCACCCGGGGGAGTGGGGGGAGTTCACCCCTCCACTTT
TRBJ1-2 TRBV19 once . CASSIWGGLYGYTF TGTGCCAGTAGTATTTGGGGTGGACTGTATGGCTACACCTTC
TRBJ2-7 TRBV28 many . CASGKQGWHF TGTGCCAGCGGAAAGCAGGGCTGGCACTTC
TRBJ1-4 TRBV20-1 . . CSASADSLPREKLFF TGCAGTGCTAGTGCTGACAGTCTTCCCCGGGAAAAACTGTTTTTT
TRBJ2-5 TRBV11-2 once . CASSLGDAARETQYF TGTGCCAGCAGCTTAGGAGACGCGGCCCGGGAGACCCAGTACTTC
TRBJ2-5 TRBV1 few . CTSSQASWGGARETQYF TGCACCAGCAGCCAAGCCTCATGGGGGGGGGCGAGGGAGACCCAGTACTTC
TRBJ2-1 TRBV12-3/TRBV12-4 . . CASSFLVYNEQFF TGTGCCAGCAGTTTTTTAGTCTACAATGAGCAGTTCTTC
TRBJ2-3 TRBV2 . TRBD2 CASTALRLAGDTQYF TGTGCCAGCACGGCCTTAAGACTAGCGGGAGATACGCAGTATTTT
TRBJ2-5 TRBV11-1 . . CASSQRYETQYF TGTGCCAGCAGCCAGCGGTACGAGACCCAGTACTTC
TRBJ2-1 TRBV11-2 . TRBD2 CASSNGLAGSYNEQFF TGTGCCAGCAGCAACGGACTAGCGGGATCCTACAATGAGCAGTTCTTC
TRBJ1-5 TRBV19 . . CASTPVAGGVNQPQHF TGTGCCAGTACCCCTGTCGCGGGGGGGGTCAATCAGCCCCAGCATTTT
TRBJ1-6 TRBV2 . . CASSAWTDYHSPLHF TGTGCCAGCAGCGCCTGGACGGACTACCATTCACCCCTCCACTTT
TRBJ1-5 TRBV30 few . CAWSDRQVINQPQHF TGTGCCTGGAGCGATCGACAGGTAATTAATCAGCCCCAGCATTTT